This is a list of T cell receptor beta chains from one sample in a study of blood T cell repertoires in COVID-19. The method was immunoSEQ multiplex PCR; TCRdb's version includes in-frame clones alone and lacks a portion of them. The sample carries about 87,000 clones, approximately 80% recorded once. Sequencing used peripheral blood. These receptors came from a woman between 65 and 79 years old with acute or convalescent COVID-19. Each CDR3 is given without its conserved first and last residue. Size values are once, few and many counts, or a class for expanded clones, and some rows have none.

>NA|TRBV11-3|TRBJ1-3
ASSLPPDRAGGNTIY
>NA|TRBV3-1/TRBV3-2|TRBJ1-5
ASSQRGENQPQH
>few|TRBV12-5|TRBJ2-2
ASGLVLRGTGELF
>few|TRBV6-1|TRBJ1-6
ASSESGSGTGSPLH
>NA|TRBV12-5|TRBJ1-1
ASRHPRSRAF
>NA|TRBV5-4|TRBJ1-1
ASSLGTDNIEAF
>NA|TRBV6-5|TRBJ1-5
ASRPQEHQPQH
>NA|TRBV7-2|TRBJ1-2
ASTYPPGQGWGYT
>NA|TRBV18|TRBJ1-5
ASSHRTVGVNQPQH
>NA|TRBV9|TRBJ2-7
ASSVVRRNYEQY
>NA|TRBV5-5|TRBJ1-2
ASSHERYGYT
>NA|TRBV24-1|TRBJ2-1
ATSDGGGAVSYNEQF
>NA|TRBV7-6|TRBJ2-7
ASSTRTSGGTYEQY
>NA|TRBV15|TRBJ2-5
ATSKGMDREETQY
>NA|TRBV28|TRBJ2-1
ATTGNTYNEQF
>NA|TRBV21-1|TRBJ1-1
ASSKALSDGGVEAF
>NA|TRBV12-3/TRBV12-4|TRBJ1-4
ASSLSLNEKLF
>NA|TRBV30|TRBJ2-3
AWTPKLAGGLEDTQY
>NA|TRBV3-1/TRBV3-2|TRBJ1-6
ASSRTGAFYSPLH
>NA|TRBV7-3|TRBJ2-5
ASSLGGPGSGETQY
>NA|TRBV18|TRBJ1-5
ASSPSRTGIGNQPQH
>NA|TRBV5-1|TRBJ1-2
ASSLGSGAYGYT
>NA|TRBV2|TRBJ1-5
ASSFGQGSNQPQH
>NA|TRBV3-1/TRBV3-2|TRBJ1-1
ASSPMTGKSTEAF
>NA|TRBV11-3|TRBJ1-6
ASSLLTGTSPLH
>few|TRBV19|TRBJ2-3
ASSIYGQGTDTQY
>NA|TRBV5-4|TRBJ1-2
ASSPTGANYGYT
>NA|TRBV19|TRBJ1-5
ASSIVDSRTNQPQH
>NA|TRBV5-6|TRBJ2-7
ASSLDIYEQY
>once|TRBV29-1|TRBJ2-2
SAGTGGSGELF
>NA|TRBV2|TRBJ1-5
ASSVSRDQPQH
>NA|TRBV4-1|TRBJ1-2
ASSQAGRGLGGYT
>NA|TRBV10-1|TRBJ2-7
ASSVSGGNEQY
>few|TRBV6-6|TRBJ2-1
ASSSRDRAYNEQF
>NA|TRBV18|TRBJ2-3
ASSYRTSGGPLAQY
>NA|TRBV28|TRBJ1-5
ASSLLAPPNQPQH
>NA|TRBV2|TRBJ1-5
ASRWGDDNQPQH
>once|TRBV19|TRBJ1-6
ASSLGQPWDSPLH
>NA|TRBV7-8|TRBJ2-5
ASSLEAKGRLRVETQY
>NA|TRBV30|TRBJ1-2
AWSPMGAGRFYGYT
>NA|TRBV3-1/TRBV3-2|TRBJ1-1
ASSLPGVTEAF
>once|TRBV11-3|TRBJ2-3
AIKILDTQY
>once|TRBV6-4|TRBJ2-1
ASSTTGSSYNEQF
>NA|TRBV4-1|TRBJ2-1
ASSQVPGAGYNEQF
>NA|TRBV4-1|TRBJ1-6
ASSQSQDRGNSPLH
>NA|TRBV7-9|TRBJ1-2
ASSWLRSPNYGYT
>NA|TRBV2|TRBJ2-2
ASSGTASGANTGELF
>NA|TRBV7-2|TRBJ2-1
ASSLTGFYNEQF
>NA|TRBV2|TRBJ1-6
ASSVRTASLSYNSPLH
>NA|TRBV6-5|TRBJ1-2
ASTDGDRGLVGYT
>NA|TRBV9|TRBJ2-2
ASSVKPTPGELF